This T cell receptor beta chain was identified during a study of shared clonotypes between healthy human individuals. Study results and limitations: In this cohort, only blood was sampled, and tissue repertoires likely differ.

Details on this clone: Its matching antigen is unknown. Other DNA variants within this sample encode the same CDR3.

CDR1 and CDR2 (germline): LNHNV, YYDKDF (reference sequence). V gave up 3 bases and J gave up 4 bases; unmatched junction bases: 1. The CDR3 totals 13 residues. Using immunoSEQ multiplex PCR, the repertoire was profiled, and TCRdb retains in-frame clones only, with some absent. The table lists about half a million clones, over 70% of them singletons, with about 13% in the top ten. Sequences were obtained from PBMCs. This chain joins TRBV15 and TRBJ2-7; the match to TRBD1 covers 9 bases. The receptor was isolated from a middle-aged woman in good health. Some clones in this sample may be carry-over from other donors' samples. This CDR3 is CATSRDRGYEQYF. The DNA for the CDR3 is TGTGCCACCAGCAGGGACAGGGGATACGAGCAGTACTTC.